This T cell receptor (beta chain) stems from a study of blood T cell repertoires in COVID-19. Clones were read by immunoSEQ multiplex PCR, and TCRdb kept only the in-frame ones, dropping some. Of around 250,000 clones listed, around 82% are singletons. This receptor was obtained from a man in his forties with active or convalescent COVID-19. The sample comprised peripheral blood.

CDR3 loop: CASSLGGGGNQPQHF. The CDR3 DNA follows: TGTGCCAGCAGCTTGGGCGGAGGGGGCAATCAGCCCCAGCATTTT. The rearrangement uses TRBV7-8 and TRBJ1-5; D possibly corresponds to TRBD1 (5 bases). V was pared by 3 bases and J by 2 bases, with 11 bases between. Germline CDR1 SGHVS, CDR2 FQNEAQ. The CDR3 is 15 residues long. The full variable domain, with the rest looked up from reference TRBV7-8 and TRBJ1-5, is GAGVSQSPRYKVAKRGQDVALRCDPISGHVSLFWYQQALGQGPEFLTYFQNEAQLDKSGLPSDRFFAERPEGSVSTLKIQRTQQEDSAVYLCASSLGGGGNQPQHFGDGTRLSIL.